This passage covers 9 T cell receptor beta chains from one sample sequenced in a study of blood T cell repertoires in COVID-19. Profiled with immunoSEQ multiplex PCR; TCRdb holds only in-frame clones, not every one. The sample has hundreds of thousands of clones; about 88% are singletons. The source material was PBMCs or T cells enriched from blood (not recorded which). These receptors all come from a man aged 60 to 69 who had recovered from COVID-19.

For this clone: Other DNA sequences in the sample encode the same CDR3. The chain carries TRBV6-5 and TRBJ2-7; the D is unclear. The CDR3 has 12 residues. V lost 0 bases, J lost 6 bases, and 6 bases lay in between. The V gene's germline CDR1 is MNHEY and CDR2 SVGAGI. The CDR3 coding sequence is TGTGCCAGCAGTTACTCGTCCGGCGAGCAGTACTTC. Translating gives CASSYSSGEQYF.

This clone appeared a single time. The chain employs TRBV7-9 and TRBJ1-1, with D hard to call. CDR1 and CDR2 (germline): SEHNR, FQNEAQ (reference sequence). The CDR3 covers 11 residues. Trimming cost V 5 bases and J 3 bases, with 4 bases left between them. The CDR3 DNA sequence: TGTGCCAGCAGCGAGGACACTGAAGCTTTCTTT. Translation: CASSEDTEAFF.

V and J are TRBV27 and TRBJ2-2, with 7 bases that match TRBD2. This CDR3 is 16 amino acids long. Trimming removed 0 bases from V and 4 bases from J; junction bases left unmatched: 5. The germline CDR1 and CDR2 sequences are MNHEY and SMNVEV (reference sequence). Here the CDR3 DNA reads TGTGCCAGCAGTTTATCCTTAGGGAGGGGCACCGGGGAGCTGTTTTTT. The encoded protein is CASSLSLGRGTGELFF.

The chain recombines TRBV3-1 (or the pseudogene TRBV3-2) with TRBJ2-3; D is undetermined. The CDR3 has 14 amino acids. Trimming removed 4 bases at V and 0 bases at J, with 8 bases between. Germline CDR1 reads LGHDT; CDR2 reads YNNKEL (reference sequence). CDR3 in DNA: TGTGCCAGCAGCCCAACATCTAGCACAGATACGCAGTATTTT. Translation: CASSPTSSTDTQYF.

The chain uses TRBV7-2 and TRBJ1-4, with D maybe TRBD1 (5 bases). Trimming took off 5 bases at V and 8 bases at J, with 18 bases between the two ends. The germline gives CDR1 SGHTA, CDR2 FQGNSA. The CDR3 loop spans 15 amino acids. DNA for the CDR3: TGTGCCAGCAGCCCCCAGGGAGGGTTGGGGGAAAAACTGTTTTTT. It translates to CASSPQGGLGEKLFF. The whole variable domain, filled in from reference TRBV7-2 and TRBJ1-4, reads GAGVSQSPSNKVTEKGKDVELRCDPISGHTALYWYRQSLGQGLEFLIYFQGNSAPDKSGLPSDRFSAERTGGSVSTLTIQRTQQEDSAVYLCASSPQGGLGEKLFFGSGTQLSVL.

V and J are TRBV28 and TRBJ2-7; possibly TRBD2 for D (6 bases). In germline, CDR1 is MDHEN, CDR2 SYDVKM. V shed 6 bases and J shed 0 bases, with 12 bases lying between them. The CDR3 sequence is 14 residues long. The CDR3 loop is CASRGREVSYEQYF. The CDR3 nucleotides read TGTGCCAGCAGAGGGCGGGAAGTCTCCTACGAGCAGTACTTC.

This rearrangement joins TRBV19 to TRBJ2-7, with D possibly TRBD2 on 5 matching bases. This CDR3 spans 15 amino acids. The V end lost 4 bases, the J end lost 2 bases, and 15 bases lay between the germline ends. Germline V gene sequence: CDR1 LNHDA, CDR2 SQIVND (reference sequence). DNA of the CDR3: TGTGCCAGTAGTAAATCATCTAGAGGGACCTACGAGCAGTACTTC. It is translated as CASSKSSRGTYEQYF.

This chain uses TRBV19 with TRBJ2-1; TRBD2 agrees at 10 bases. This CDR3 has 14 amino acids. CDR1 and CDR2 from the germline V gene are LNHDA and SQIVND (reference sequence). Trimming removed 6 bases from V and 7 bases from J; junction bases left unmatched: 6. CDR3 protein: CASRLAGKGNEQFF. The CDR3 DNA is TGTGCCAGTAGACTAGCGGGAAAGGGGAATGAGCAGTTCTTC.

This chain uses TRBV27 with TRBJ2-7, with a weak D call TRBD2 (5 bases). The V gene's germline CDR1 is MNHEY and CDR2 SMNVEV (reference sequence). The V end was cut by 7 bases, the J end by 5 bases, with 9 bases between. This CDR3 is 11 amino acids long. The CDR3 nucleotides read TGTGCCAGCATGGGAGTCCACGAGCAGTACTTC. Protein: CASMGVHEQYF.